Listed below are T cell receptor beta chains from one sample, sequenced in a study of T cell responses to AZD1222 COVID-19 vaccine. TCRdb keeps only in-frame clones here, not all; method: immunoSEQ multiplex PCR. The table has approximately 71,000 clones, around 83% seen once. The input for sequencing was peripheral blood, taken on day 0 of AZD1222 vaccination. These receptor sequences come from an adult in good health. Each CDR3 is given with its conserved first and last residue. The D gene is left open where the match is weak. Only part of the rows carry a size: once, few, many, or a class if the clone is expanded.

clone_size	v_call	d_call	j_call	cdr3_nt	cdr3_aa
-	TRBV13	-	TRBJ1-2	TGTGCCAGCAGGCGACTCGGCAGATTAAACTATGGCTACACCTTC	CASRRLGRLNYGYTF
few	TRBV6-4	-	TRBJ2-1	TGTGCCAGCAGTGACTCGGGGGCTAGCGGCCCAAATGAGCAGTTCTTC	CASSDSGASGPNEQFF
-	TRBV5-1	TRBD1	TRBJ1-1	TGCGCCAGCAGAGTGGGACAGCACAACACTGAAGCTTTCTTT	CASRVGQHNTEAFF
-	TRBV7-7	-	TRBJ2-1	TGTGCTAGCAGCCCCCTCCCCCGGGGGATGTCCTACAATGAGCAGTTCTTC	CASSPLPRGMSYNEQFF
few	TRBV6-2/TRBV6-3	-	TRBJ2-1	TGTGCCAGCAGTCTTCCACTTCAGGAGCAGTTCTTC	CASSLPLQEQFF
-	TRBV28	TRBD2	TRBJ2-1	TGTGCCAGCAGTAGGACTAGCGGGGGCCTCTACAATGAGCAGTTCTTC	CASSRTSGGLYNEQFF
-	TRBV9	TRBD2	TRBJ2-1	TGTGCCAGCAGCTCACGGACTAGCGGGGAAACCGGGAGCTCCTACAATGAGCAGTTCTTC	CASSSRTSGETGSSYNEQFF
-	TRBV19	-	TRBJ2-2	TGTGCCAGTAGTATTTTTGGAGGGAACACCGGGGAGCTGTTTTTT	CASSIFGGNTGELFF
-	TRBV20-1	-	TRBJ2-3	TGCAGTGGCGACAAAGGAGATACGCAGTATTTT	CSGDKGDTQYF
-	TRBV2	TRBD2	TRBJ2-1	TGTGCCAGCACGAGGACTAGCGGGGGGTCGGGTGAGCAGTTCTTC	CASTRTSGGSGEQFF
-	TRBV30	-	TRBJ1-1	TGTGCCTGGGGAGTGAACACTGAAGCTTTCTTT	CAWGVNTEAFF
-	TRBV7-2	-	TRBJ1-5	TGTGCCAGCAGCGGCACCGGGGGGAATCAGCCCCAGCATTTT	CASSGTGGNQPQHF
-	TRBV3-1/TRBV3-2	TRBD2	TRBJ2-4	TGTGCCAGCAGCAGCCCGGGACTAGCGGGGGGGCCAGACAAAAACATTCAGTACTTC	CASSSPGLAGGPDKNIQYF
-	TRBV30	-	TRBJ2-2	TGTGCTCTGGACTCAGAGTGGGCAGCGTCCACCGGGGAGCTGTTTTTT	CALDSEWAASTGELFF
-	TRBV5-8	TRBD1	TRBJ2-1	TGTGCCAGCAGCTTCGGGACAGGCTACAATGAGCAGTTCTTC	CASSFGTGYNEQFF
once	TRBV3-1/TRBV3-2	-	TRBJ2-1	TGTGCCAGCATGGGTACGCGAAATGAGCAGTTCTTC	CASMGTRNEQFF
-	TRBV5-4	-	TRBJ2-2	TGTGCCAGCAGCCCCTGGGACACCGGGGAGCTGTTTTTT	CASSPWDTGELFF
-	TRBV5-1	-	TRBJ1-2	TGCGCCAGCAGCTTTCAGGGAGATGGCTACACCTTC	CASSFQGDGYTF
-	TRBV5-1	-	TRBJ1-1	TGCGCCAGCAGCGTGACAACCTCGGACACTGAAGCTTTCTTT	CASSVTTSDTEAFF
-	TRBV7-9	-	TRBJ2-5	TGTGCCAGCAGCCTAGGACAGGGAGGGCAAGAGACCCAGTACTTC	CASSLGQGGQETQYF
-	TRBV7-9	-	TRBJ1-5	TGTGCCAGCAGCTTAGGGGGAGAGCCCCAGCATTTT	CASSLGGEPQHF
-	TRBV4-1	TRBD1	TRBJ1-1	TGCGCCAGCAGCCACATCGGGACAGGGGGAGACACTGAAGCTTTCTTT	CASSHIGTGGDTEAFF
-	TRBV6-1	-	TRBJ1-3	TGTGCCAGCAGTGCCTCCGAGGGGAAGAGACTCTCTGGAAACACCATATATTTT	CASSASEGKRLSGNTIYF
-	TRBV19	-	TRBJ1-5	TGTGCCAGTAGTACCCGGGACATAGGGAATCAGCCCCAGCATTTT	CASSTRDIGNQPQHF
-	TRBV7-9	-	TRBJ2-2	TGTGCCAGCAGCGGGCAGACAAGGAACACCGGGGAGCTGTTTTTT	CASSGQTRNTGELFF
-	TRBV5-4	-	TRBJ1-2	TGTGCCAGCAGCTTGGGGTCGATGCGATTTATTAACTATGGCTACACCTTC	CASSLGSMRFINYGYTF
-	TRBV7-9	TRBD1	TRBJ1-5	TGTGCCAGCAGCTTTCAGGGGGATCGCAATCAGCCCCAGCATTTT	CASSFQGDRNQPQHF
-	TRBV7-6	-	TRBJ1-2	TGTGCCAGCAGCTTAGTTTTGCGGGCAAACTCGGAAGGCTACACCTTC	CASSLVLRANSEGYTF
-	TRBV21-1	-	TRBJ2-1	TGTGCCAGCAGCAATAGGGATAGGGGGGGCCAACAGGAGAATGAGCAGTTCTTC	CASSNRDRGGQQENEQFF
-	TRBV27	-	TRBJ1-4	TGTGCCAGCAGTCGCCGTGGTAATGAAAAACTGTTTTTT	CASSRRGNEKLFF
many	TRBV6-2/TRBV6-3	TRBD1	TRBJ1-1	TGTGCCAGCAGCCCCGGGACAGGGGGCACTGAAGCTTTCTTT	CASSPGTGGTEAFF
-	TRBV29-1	-	TRBJ2-3	TGCAGCGTTGAAGGGGGTGGCGCGGTCCCCACAGATACGCAGTATTTT	CSVEGGGAVPTDTQYF
-	TRBV7-6	-	TRBJ2-7	TGTGCCAGCAGCCCCAGGGGTCTCACCTACGAGCAGTACTTC	CASSPRGLTYEQYF
-	TRBV18	-	TRBJ2-3	TGTGCCAGCTCACCACCTTCACGGGTGAAGAATACGCAGTATTTT	CASSPPSRVKNTQYF
-	TRBV19	-	TRBJ1-6	TGTGCCAGTAGTATGACAGTTTATAATTCACCCCTCCACTTT	CASSMTVYNSPLHF
-	TRBV5-5	-	TRBJ2-3	TGTGCCAGCAGCTCCCTCCTGGGCGATACGCAGTATTTT	CASSSLLGDTQYF
-	TRBV10-3	TRBD1	TRBJ1-4	TGTGCCATCAGTGCCGGGACAGGGAATGAAAAACTGTTTTTT	CAISAGTGNEKLFF